This passage covers 21 T cell receptor beta chains from one sample sequenced in a study of shared clonotypes between healthy human individuals. Profiling relied on immunoSEQ multiplex PCR, and the TCRdb table lists in-frame clones only, not all of them. Of about 320,000 clones detected, 87% appear once; the ten largest clones hold 15% to 20%. The sample taken for sequencing was memory CD8+ T cells sorted from blood. Subset: CD45RO+ cells pooled with CCR7-negative TemRA cells. The receptors were gathered from a man younger than 35 in good health.

The V gene is TRBV7-6, the J gene TRBJ2-7; D is possibly TRBD1 (6 bases). With 1 base removed from V and 5 bases from J, the gap between germline ends came to 12 bases. The CDR3 totals 14 residues. Per germline, CDR1 SGHVS and CDR2 FNYEAQ. CDR3 DNA: TGTGCCAGCAGCTTAGGGGGACACTTGAACGAGCAGTACTTC. This codes for CASSLGGHLNEQYF.

The chain links TRBV11-2 to TRBJ1-6; D gene unclear. V lost 2 bases and J 9 bases, leaving 11 bases between the germline ends. The CDR3 covers 14 residues. Germline lookup yields CDR1 SGHAT and CDR2 FQNNGV. The CDR3 DNA reads as TGTGCCAGCAGCTTATATAGAAAACCTTCACCCCTCCACTTT. This gives the protein CASSLYRKPSPLHF.

The chain combines TRBV15 with TRBJ2-7; TRBD1 matches at 10 bases. Trimming removed 2 bases from V and 2 bases from J; junction bases left unmatched: 3. The CDR3 loop spans 15 amino acids. Germline V CDR1 and CDR2: LNHNV, YYDKDF (reference sequence). CDR3 coding DNA: TGTGCCACCAGCAGATCCGGGACAGGGGCCTACGAGCAGTACTTC. It codes for CATSRSGTGAYEQYF.

The chain links TRBV6-5 to TRBJ1-3; 9 bases are shared with TRBD1. V lost 6 bases, J lost 4 bases, and 7 bases stayed unmatched. The CDR3 covers 15 residues. Germline lookup yields CDR1 MNHEY and CDR2 SVGAGI. The CDR3, as DNA: TGTGCCAGCAGCTATACCGGGACAGGGGGAAACACCATATATTTT. This codes for CASSYTGTGGNTIYF.

The gene calls are TRBV10-2 and TRBJ2-5; 11 bases align to TRBD2. Germline V lookup: CDR1 WSHSY, CDR2 SAAADI. V trimming: 3 bases; J trimming: 4 bases; junction bases outside the gene matches: 10. This CDR3 is built from 17 residues. The CDR3 DNA sequence: TGCGCCAGCAGTGATCTAGCGGGAGGCCGTGCGGGAGAGACCCAGTACTTC. This codes for CASSDLAGGRAGETQYF.

The CDR3 reads CASSSSGGIAGAVSYEQYF. The CDR3 DNA reads as TGTGCCAGCAGCTCTAGTGGGGGCATCGCAGGGGCGGTTTCCTACGAGCAGTACTTC. This chain joins TRBV13 and TRBJ2-7, with D perhaps matching TRBD1 (6 bases). This CDR3 region has 19 residues. Trimming took 4 bases from V and 1 from J, leaving 26 bases between them. The germline V gene has CDR1 PRHDT and CDR2 FYEKMQ (reference sequence).

The V gene is TRBV27, the J gene TRBJ1-1; D is unclear. CDR3 length equals 13 residues. Germline values: CDR1 MNHEY, CDR2 SMNVEV (reference sequence). V was shortened by 3 bases and J by 0 bases, with 5 bases between the two germline ends. CDR3 coding DNA: TGTGCCAGCAGTTTCCTGGTGAACACTGAAGCTTTCTTT. The encoded protein is CASSFLVNTEAFF.

CDR3 DNA sequence: TGTGCCAGCAGCAAGAACTACGAGCAGTACTTC. This translates into CASSKNYEQYF. The chain joins TRBV7-9 to TRBJ2-7; D gene unclear. The V gene lost 5 bases and the J gene lost 3 bases, with 5 bases spanning the gap. The germline V gene has CDR1 SEHNR and CDR2 FQNEAQ (reference sequence). The CDR3 is 11 amino acids.

The chain combines TRBV30 with TRBJ1-5; 9 positions agree with TRBD1. Germline lookup yields CDR1 GTSNPN and CDR2 SVGIG (reference sequence). V was clipped by 3 bases and J by 5 bases; unmatched bases: 11. This CDR3 has 16 amino acids. CDR3 in amino acids: CAWRAMGQGRDQPQHF. The CDR3 DNA reads as TGTGCCTGGAGGGCGATGGGACAGGGAAGAGATCAGCCCCAGCATTTT.

Regarding this clone: One junction end disagrees with the germline gene, perhaps due to a read error. CDR3 amino acids: CASSPGQTYEQYF. CDR3 DNA sequence: TGTGCTAGCAGCCCTGGACAGACCTACGAGCAGTACTTC. The chain links TRBV7-7 to TRBJ2-7; D may be TRBD1 (6 bases). This CDR3 has 13 amino acids. Germline CDR1 reads SSHAT; CDR2 reads FNYEAQ (reference sequence).

The chain employs TRBV7-8 and TRBJ2-7, with no clear D. Germline CDR1 is SGHVS and CDR2 is FQNEAQ. Trimming pared 3 bases from V and 5 bases from J, leaving 14 bases between. The CDR3 totals 14 residues. The CDR3 DNA reads TGTGCCAGCAGCTTGGCGAATACCGGGCACGAGCAGTACTTC. Amino acid sequence: CASSLANTGHEQYF.

The V call is TRBV5-4, the J call TRBJ2-5, with D unclear. Looked up from germline, CDR1 is SGHNT and CDR2 is YYREEE (reference sequence). The V gene lost 5 bases and the J gene lost 5 bases, with 13 bases spanning the gap. CDR3 size: 13 residues. CDR3 bases: TGTGCCAGCAGGCCCGACTTGGGGGAGACCCAGTACTTC. It translates to CASRPDLGETQYF.

The chain joins TRBV27 to TRBJ2-4; 7 bases map to TRBD2. Germline CDR1 is MNHEY and CDR2 is SMNVEV (reference sequence). The J segment lost 0 bases and the V segment lost 4 bases, leaving 6 bases of the junction unmatched. There are 16 residues in the CDR3. The CDR3 DNA sequence: TGTGCCAGCAGTTATAATAGCGGGTTAGCCAAAAACATTCAGTACTTC. Its translation is CASSYNSGLAKNIQYF.

The rearrangement uses TRBV9 and TRBJ1-6, with D hard to call. V shed 4 bases and J shed 8 bases, with 19 bases lying between them. CDR3 length: 16 residues. Germline V CDR1 and CDR2: SGDLS, YYNGEE. The CDR3 sequence: CASSPTWGWGDSPLHF. As DNA, the CDR3 is TGTGCCAGCAGCCCGACTTGGGGTTGGGGAGATTCACCCCTCCACTTT.

The chain uses TRBV6-5 and TRBJ1-6, with D tentatively TRBD1 (5 bases). Between the trimmed V and J ends, which lost 2 bases and 8 bases, there was a span of 7 bases. Germline V gene sequence: CDR1 MNHEY, CDR2 SVGAGI. CDR3 length: 13 residues. CDR3 sequence: CASSYRGDSPLHF. The CDR3 nucleotides read TGTGCCAGCAGTTACAGGGGCGATTCACCCCTCCACTTT.

As regards this clone: Distinct nucleotide sequences in the sample also encode this CDR3. The rearrangement joins TRBV6-5 to TRBJ2-3, with 11 nucleotides matching TRBD2. CDR3 length: 15 amino acids. V lost 4 bases to trimming and J lost 0 bases; unmatched junction nucleotides: 0. The germline CDR1 and CDR2 sequences are MNHEY and SVGAGI. DNA for the CDR3: TGTGCCAGCAGTTGGACTAGCGGGAGCACAGATACGCAGTATTTT. This gives the protein CASSWTSGSTDTQYF.

V usage is TRBV10-1 and J usage is TRBJ2-2; D call uncertain. Looked up from germline, CDR1 is WNHNN and CDR2 is SYGVQD (reference sequence). CDR3 size: 14 residues. V was clipped by 1 base and J by 1 base, with 4 bases between them. This CDR3 reads CASSEFRNTGELFF. The CDR3 nucleotides are TGCGCCAGCAGTGAGTTTAGGAACACCGGGGAGCTGTTTTTT.

The CDR3 region has the DNA TGTGCCAGCAGTTTATTGGTGGGTTACAATCAGCCCCAGCATTTT. It is translated as CASSLLVGYNQPQHF. V usage is TRBV28 and J usage is TRBJ1-5; D is unresolved. In germline, CDR1 is MDHEN, CDR2 SYDVKM. The germline V and J ends were trimmed by 1 base and 3 bases, with 10 bases remaining between them. This CDR3 contains 15 residues.

This clone was recorded once. CDR3 DNA sequence: TGTGCCAGCAGCTTAGGTAGGCCAGCGCTGGGCTACGAGCAGTACTTC. It codes for CASSLGRPALGYEQYF. This chain uses TRBV11-3 with TRBJ2-7; D is unresolved. Trimming pared 1 base from V and 3 bases from J, leaving 16 bases between. The CDR3 sequence is 16 residues long. CDR1 SGHNT and CDR2 YENEEA come from the germline V gene.

The V call is TRBV29-1, the J call TRBJ2-1, with D possibly called TRBD1 or TRBD2 (6 bases each). Germline V gene lookup returns CDR1 SQVTM and CDR2 ANQGSEA. Trimming cost V 6 bases and J 8 bases, with 20 bases left between them. The CDR3 is made up of 14 amino acids. The CDR3: CSVQGGTLAYEQFF. The CDR3 DNA reads as TGCAGCGTCCAAGGGGGGACTCTAGCATATGAGCAGTTCTTC.

Only one count was recorded for this clone. V usage is TRBV7-2 and J usage is TRBJ2-5, with TRBD1 matching 9 bases. Germline V gene lookup returns CDR1 SGHTA and CDR2 FQGNSA. There are 16 residues in the CDR3. V shed 3 bases, J shed 3 bases, and the junction held 8 bases outside the gene matches. The CDR3 sequence is CASSLSGTGIEETQYF. CDR3 DNA: TGTGCCAGCAGCTTGTCCGGGACAGGGATTGAAGAGACCCAGTACTTC.